This entry concerns a single T cell receptor (beta chain). No antigen is known for it. The authors' processing: With immunoSEQ giving junction-only sequences and no quality scores, filtering differed. Sequencing used immunoSEQ multiplex PCR; TCRdb keeps in-frame clones, though not all of them. The V and J calls and clone size were taken over from that table, and D and trimming were inferred from the DNA. Counted here are fewer than 400,000 clones, 74% occurring once; the ten biggest clones make up 10%. The entry originates in a study of shared clonotypes between healthy human individuals. Study-wide results and caveats: Between a handful of donors, naive CD4 clonotypes were shared at a level of about 5%.

CDR3 length: 11 amino acids. V was trimmed by 0 bases and J by 0 bases, leaving 0 bases between them. CDR1 is GTSNPN, CDR2 SVGIG, per germline (reference sequence). The genes are TRBV30 and TRBJ2-7; D gene ambiguous. The sequencing input was memory CD4+ T cells sorted from blood. Sample subset: CD45RA-negative fraction. The source is a man aged 30 to 39 in good health. This CDR3 reads CAWSVSYEQYF. The CDR3 DNA reads TGTGCCTGGAGTGTCTCCTACGAGCAGTACTTC.